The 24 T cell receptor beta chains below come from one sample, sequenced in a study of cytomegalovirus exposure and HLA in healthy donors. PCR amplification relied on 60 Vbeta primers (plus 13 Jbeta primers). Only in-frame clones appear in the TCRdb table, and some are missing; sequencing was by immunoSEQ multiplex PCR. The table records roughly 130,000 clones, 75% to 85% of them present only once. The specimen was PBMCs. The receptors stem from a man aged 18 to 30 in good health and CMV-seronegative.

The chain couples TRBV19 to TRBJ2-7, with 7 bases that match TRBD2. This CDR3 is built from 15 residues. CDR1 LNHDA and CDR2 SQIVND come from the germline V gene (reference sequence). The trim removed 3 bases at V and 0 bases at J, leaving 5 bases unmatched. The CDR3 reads CASSMPGGSSYEQYF. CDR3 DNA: TGTGCCAGTAGTATGCCCGGGGGGAGCTCCTACGAGCAGTACTTC.

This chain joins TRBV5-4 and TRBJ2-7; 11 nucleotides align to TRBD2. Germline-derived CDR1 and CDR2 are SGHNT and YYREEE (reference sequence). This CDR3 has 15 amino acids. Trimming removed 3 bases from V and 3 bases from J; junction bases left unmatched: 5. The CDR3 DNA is TGTGCCAGCAGCTCAGTCACTAGCGGGAGCTACGAGCAGTACGTC. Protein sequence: CASSSVTSGSYEQYV.

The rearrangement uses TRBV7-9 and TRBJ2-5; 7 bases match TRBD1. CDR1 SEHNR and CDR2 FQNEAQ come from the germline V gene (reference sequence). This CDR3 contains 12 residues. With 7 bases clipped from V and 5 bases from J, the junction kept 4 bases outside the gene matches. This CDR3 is CASIRQGETQYF. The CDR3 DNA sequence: TGTGCCAGCATTCGACAGGGTGAGACCCAGTACTTC.

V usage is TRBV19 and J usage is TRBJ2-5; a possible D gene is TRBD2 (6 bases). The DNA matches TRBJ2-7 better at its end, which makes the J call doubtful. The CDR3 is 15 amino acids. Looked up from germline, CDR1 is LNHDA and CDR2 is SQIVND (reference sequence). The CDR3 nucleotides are TGTGCCAGTAGTATAGTAGGTAGCGGAGCCTACGAGCAGTACTTC. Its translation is CASSIVGSGAYEQYF.

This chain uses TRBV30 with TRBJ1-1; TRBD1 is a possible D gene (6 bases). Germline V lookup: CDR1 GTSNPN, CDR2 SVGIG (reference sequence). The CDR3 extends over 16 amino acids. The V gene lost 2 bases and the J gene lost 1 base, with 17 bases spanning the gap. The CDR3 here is CAWSRGREARNTEAFF. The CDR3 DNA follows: TGTGCCTGGAGTCGGGGGCGGGAGGCCCGGAACACTGAAGCTTTCTTT. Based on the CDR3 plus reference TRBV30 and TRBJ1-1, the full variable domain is SQTIHQWPATLVQPVGSPLSLECTVEGTSNPNLYWYRQAAGRGLQLLFYSVGIGQISSEVPQNLSASRPQDRQFILSSKKLLLSDSGFYLCAWSRGREARNTEAFFGQGTRLTVV.

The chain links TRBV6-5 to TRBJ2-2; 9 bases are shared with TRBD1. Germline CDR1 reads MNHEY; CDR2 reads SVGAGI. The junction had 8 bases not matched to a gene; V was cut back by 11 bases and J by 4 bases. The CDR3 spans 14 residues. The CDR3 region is CAVLTGGTTGELFF. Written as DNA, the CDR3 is TGTGCCGTACTGACAGGGGGGACCACCGGGGAGCTGTTTTTT.

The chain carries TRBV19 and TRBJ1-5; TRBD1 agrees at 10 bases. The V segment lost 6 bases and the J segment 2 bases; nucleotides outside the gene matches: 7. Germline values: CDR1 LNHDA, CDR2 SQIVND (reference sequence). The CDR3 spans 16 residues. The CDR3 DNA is TGTGCCAGTAGGGGACAGGGGCCTAAGGGCAATCAGCCCCAGCATTTT. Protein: CASRGQGPKGNQPQHF.

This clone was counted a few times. The DNA of the CDR3 is TGTGCCAGCAGTGGTAGACAGGGGGGTACTGAAGCTTTCTTT. Its translation is CASSGRQGGTEAFF. The chain recombines TRBV6-1 with TRBJ1-1; 9 bases are a match to TRBD1. This CDR3 contains 14 residues. Trimming removed 4 bases from V and 5 bases from J; junction bases left unmatched: 5. The germline gives CDR1 MNHNS, CDR2 SASEGT.

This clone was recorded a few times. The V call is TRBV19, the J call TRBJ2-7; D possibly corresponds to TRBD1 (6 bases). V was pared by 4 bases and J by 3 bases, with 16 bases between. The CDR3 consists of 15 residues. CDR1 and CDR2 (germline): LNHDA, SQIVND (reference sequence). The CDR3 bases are TGTGCCAGTAGTACCGAGGCCGGCAGGGGCTACGAGCAGTACGTC. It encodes CASSTEAGRGYEQYV.

DNA for the CDR3: TGTGCCAGCAGCGGTACGGGACTAGCGACATCCGGGGAGCTGTTTTTT. Its translation: CASSGTGLATSGELFF. The V gene is TRBV7-6, the J gene TRBJ2-2; 10 positions agree with TRBD2. Trimming took 5 bases from V and 6 from J; bases not matched to a gene: 9. The CDR3 length is 16 residues. From germline, CDR1 is SGHVS and CDR2 FNYEAQ.

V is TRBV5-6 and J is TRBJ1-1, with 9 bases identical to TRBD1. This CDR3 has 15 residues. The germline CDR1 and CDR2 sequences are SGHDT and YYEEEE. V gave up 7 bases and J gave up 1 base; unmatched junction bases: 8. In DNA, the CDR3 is TGTGCCAGCGCAGGGGACAGGGAGGGGAACACTGAAGCTTTCTTT. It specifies CASAGDREGNTEAFF.

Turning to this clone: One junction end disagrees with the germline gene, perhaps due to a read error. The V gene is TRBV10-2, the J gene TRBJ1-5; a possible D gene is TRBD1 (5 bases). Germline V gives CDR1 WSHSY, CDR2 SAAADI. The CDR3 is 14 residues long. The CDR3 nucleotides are TGCACCAGCAGTGAACAGGAGTTCAATCAGCCCCAGCATTTT. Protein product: CTSSEQEFNQPQHF.

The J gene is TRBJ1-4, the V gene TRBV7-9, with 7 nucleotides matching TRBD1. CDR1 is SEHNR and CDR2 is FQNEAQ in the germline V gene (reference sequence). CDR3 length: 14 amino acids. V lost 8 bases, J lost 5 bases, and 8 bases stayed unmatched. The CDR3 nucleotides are TGTGCCAGCTGCCGGGACAGTATAAATGAAAAACTGTTTTTT. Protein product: CASCRDSINEKLFF. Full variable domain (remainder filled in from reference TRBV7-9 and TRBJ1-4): DTGVSQNPRHKITKRGQNVTFRCDPISEHNRLYWYRQTLGQGPEFLTYFQNEAQLEKSRLLSDRFSAERPKGSFSTLEIQRTEQGDSAMYLCASCRDSINEKLFFGSGTQLSVL.

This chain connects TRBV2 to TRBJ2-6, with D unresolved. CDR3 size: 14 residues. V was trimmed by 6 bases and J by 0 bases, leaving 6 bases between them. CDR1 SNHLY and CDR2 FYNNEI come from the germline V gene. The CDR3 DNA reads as TGTGCCAGCAGATTGAGCTCTGGGGCCAACGTCCTGACTTTC. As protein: CASRLSSGANVLTF. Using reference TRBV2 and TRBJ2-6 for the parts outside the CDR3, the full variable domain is EPEVTQTPSHQVTQMGQEVILRCVPISNHLYFYWYRQILGQKVEFLVSFYNNEISEKSEIFDDQFSVERPDGSNFTLKIRSTKLEDSAMYFCASRLSSGANVLTFGAGSRLTVL.

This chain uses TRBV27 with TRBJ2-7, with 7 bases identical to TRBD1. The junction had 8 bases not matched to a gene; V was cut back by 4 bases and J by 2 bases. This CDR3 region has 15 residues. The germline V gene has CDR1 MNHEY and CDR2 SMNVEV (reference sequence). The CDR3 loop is CASSWYGQATYEQYF. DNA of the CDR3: TGTGCCAGCAGTTGGTATGGACAGGCCACCTACGAGCAGTACTTC.

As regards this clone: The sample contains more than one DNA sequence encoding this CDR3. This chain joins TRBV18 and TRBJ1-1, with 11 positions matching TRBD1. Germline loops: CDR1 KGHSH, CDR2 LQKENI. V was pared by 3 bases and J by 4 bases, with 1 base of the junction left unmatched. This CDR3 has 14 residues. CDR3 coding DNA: TGTGCCAGCTCACCGGGACAGGGGGGCACTGAAGCTTTCTTT. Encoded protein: CASSPGQGGTEAFF.

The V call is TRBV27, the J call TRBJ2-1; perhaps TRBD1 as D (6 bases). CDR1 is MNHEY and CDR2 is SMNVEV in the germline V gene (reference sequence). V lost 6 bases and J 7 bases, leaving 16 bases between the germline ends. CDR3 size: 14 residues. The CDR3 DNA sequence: TGTGCCAGCAGGGGGGCAGGGTCGCGGAATGAGCAGTTCTTC. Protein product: CASRGAGSRNEQFF.

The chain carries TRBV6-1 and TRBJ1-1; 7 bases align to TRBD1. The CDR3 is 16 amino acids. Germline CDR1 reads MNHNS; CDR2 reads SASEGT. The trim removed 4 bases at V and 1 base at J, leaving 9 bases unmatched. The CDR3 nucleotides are TGTGCCAGCAGTGGAAATAGGGACAGTCAGAACACTGAAGCTTTCTTT. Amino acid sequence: CASSGNRDSQNTEAFF.

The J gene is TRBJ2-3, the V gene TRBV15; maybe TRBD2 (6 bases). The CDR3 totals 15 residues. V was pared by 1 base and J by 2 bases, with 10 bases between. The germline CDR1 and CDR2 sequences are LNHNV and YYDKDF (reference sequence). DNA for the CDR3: TGTGCCACCAGCAGAGTCAGCGGGCCCACAGATACGCAGTATTTT. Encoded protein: CATSRVSGPTDTQYF. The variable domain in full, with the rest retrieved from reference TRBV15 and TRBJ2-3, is DAMVIQNPRYQVTQFGKPVTLSCSQTLNHNVMYWYQQKSSQAPKLLFHYYDKDFNNEADTPDNFQSRRPNTSFCFLDIRSPGLGDTAMYLCATSRVSGPTDTQYFGPGTRLTVL.

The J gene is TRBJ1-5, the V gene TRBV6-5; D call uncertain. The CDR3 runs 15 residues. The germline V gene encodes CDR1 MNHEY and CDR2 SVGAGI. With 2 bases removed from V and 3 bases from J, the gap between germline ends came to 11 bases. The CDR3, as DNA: TGTGCCAGCAGTTACCGCTTTGGCCTCAATCAGCCCCAGCATTTT. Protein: CASSYRFGLNQPQHF.

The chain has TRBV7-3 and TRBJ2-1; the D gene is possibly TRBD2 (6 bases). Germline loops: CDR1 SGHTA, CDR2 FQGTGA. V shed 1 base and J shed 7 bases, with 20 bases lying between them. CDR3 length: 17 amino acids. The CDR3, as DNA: TGTGCCAGCAGCTTAAAAAATGGCGGCTCGCGGGATAATGAGCAGTTCTTC. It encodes CASSLKNGGSRDNEQFF.

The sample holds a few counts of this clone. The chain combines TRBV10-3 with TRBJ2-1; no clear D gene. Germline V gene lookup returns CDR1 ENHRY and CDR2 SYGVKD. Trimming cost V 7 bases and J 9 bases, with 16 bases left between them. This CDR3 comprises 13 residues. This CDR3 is CAITREGVGEQFF. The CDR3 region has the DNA TGTGCCATCACCCGCGAAGGAGTGGGTGAGCAGTTCTTC.

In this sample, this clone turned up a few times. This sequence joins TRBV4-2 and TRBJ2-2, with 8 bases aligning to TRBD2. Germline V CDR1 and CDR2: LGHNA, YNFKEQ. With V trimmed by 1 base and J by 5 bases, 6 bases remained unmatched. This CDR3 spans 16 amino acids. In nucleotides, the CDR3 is TGTGCCAGCAGCCAAGTATCTACTAGCGGTACCGGGGAGCTGTTTTTT. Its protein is CASSQVSTSGTGELFF.

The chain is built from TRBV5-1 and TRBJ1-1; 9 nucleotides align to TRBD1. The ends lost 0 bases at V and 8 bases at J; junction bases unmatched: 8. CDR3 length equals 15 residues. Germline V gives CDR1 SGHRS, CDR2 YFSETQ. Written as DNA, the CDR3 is TGCGCCAGCAGCTTGGCCTATCTGGGACAGGGCGAAGCTTTCTTT. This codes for CASSLAYLGQGEAFF.